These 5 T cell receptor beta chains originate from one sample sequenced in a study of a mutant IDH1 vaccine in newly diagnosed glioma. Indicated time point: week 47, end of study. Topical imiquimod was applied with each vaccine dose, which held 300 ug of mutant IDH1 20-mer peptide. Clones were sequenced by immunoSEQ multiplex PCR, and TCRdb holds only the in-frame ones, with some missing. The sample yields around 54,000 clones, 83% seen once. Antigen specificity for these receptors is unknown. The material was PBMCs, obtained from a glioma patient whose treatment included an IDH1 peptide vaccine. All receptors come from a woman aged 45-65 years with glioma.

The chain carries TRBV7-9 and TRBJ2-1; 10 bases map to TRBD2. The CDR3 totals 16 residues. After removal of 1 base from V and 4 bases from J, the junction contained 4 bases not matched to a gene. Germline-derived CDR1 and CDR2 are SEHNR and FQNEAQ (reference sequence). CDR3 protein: CASSLDTSGVYNEQFF. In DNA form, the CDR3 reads TGTGCCAGCAGCTTAGACACTAGCGGGGTTTACAATGAGCAGTTCTTC.

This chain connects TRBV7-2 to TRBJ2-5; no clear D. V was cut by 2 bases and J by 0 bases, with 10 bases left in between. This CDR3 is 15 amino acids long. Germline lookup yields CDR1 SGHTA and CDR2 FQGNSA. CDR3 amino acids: CASSLMGMYQETQYF. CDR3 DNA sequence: TGTGCCAGCAGCTTAATGGGGATGTACCAAGAGACCCAGTACTTC.

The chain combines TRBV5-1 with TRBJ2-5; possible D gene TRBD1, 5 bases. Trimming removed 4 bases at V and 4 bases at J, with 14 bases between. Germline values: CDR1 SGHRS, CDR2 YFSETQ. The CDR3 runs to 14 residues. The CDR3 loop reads CASSLGDFVETQYF. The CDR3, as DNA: TGCGCCAGCAGCCTAGGGGATTTTGTAGAGACCCAGTACTTC.

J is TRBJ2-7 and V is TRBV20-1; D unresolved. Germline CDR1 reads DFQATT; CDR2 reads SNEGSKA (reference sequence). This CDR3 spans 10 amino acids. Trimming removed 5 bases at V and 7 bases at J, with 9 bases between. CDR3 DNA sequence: TGCAGTGCTTACGACGAGGAGCAGTACTTC. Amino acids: CSAYDEEQYF.

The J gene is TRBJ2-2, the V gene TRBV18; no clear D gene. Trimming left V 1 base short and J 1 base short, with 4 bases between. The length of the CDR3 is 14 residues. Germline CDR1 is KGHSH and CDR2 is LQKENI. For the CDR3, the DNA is TGTGCCAGCTCACCACGGGAGAACACCGGGGAGCTGTTTTTT. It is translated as CASSPRENTGELFF. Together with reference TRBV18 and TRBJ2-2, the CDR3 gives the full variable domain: NAGVMQNPRHLVRRRGQEARLRCSPMKGHSHVYWYRQLPEEGLKFMVYLQKENIIDESGMPKERFSAEFPKEGPSILRIQQVVRGDSAAYFCASSPRENTGELFFGEGSRLTVL.